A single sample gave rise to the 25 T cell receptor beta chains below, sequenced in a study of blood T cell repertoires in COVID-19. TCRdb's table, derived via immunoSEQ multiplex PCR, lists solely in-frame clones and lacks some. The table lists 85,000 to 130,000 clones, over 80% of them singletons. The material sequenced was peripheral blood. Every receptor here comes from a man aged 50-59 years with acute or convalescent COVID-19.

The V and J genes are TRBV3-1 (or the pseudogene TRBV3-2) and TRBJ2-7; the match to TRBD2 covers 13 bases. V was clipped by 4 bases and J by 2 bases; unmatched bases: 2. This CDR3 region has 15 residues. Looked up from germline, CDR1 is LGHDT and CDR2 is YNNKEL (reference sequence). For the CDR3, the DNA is TGTGCCAGCAGCCCCGGACTAGCGGGAGCCTACGAGCAGTACTTC. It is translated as CASSPGLAGAYEQYF.

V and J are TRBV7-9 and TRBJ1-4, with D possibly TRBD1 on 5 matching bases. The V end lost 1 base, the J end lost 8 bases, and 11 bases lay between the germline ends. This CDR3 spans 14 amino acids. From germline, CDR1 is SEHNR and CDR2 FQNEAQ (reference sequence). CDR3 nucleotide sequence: TGTGCCAGCAGCTTAGGACAGACTTGGGAAAAACTGTTTTTT. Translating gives CASSLGQTWEKLFF.

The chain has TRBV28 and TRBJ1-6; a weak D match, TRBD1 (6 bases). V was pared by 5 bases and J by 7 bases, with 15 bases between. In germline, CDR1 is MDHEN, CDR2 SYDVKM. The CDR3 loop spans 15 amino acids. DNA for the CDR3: TGTGCCAGCAGTCCAGGGGCCCCACGGAATTCACCCCTCCACTTT. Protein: CASSPGAPRNSPLHF.

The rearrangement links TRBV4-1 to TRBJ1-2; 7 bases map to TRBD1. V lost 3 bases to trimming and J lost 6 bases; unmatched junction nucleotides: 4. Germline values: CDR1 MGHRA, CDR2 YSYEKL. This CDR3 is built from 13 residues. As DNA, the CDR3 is TGCGCCAGCAGCCACCATGGACAGGATGGCTACACCTTC. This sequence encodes CASSHHGQDGYTF.

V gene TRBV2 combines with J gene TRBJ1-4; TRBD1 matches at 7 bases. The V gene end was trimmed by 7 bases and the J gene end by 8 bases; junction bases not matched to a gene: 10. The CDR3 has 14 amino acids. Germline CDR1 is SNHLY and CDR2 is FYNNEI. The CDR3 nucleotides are TGTGCCAGCAACTCAGACAGGGCCTCAGAAAAACTGTTTTTT. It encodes CASNSDRASEKLFF.

In DNA form, the CDR3 reads TGTGCCAGCAGCCACCACTACGAGCAGTACTTC. Translation gives CASSHHYEQYF. This chain uses TRBV3-1 (or the pseudogene TRBV3-2) with TRBJ2-7, with D unclear. The CDR3 runs to 11 residues. V was trimmed by 3 bases and J by 3 bases, leaving 3 bases between them. The V gene's germline CDR1 is LGHDT and CDR2 YNNKEL (reference sequence).

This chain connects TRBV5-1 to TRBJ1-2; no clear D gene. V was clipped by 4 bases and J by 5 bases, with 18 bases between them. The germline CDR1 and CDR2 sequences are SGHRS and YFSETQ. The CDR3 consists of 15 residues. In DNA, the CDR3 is TGCGCCAGCAGCACTGGCGCCGAGGAATGGTATGGCTACACCTTC. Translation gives CASSTGAEEWYGYTF.

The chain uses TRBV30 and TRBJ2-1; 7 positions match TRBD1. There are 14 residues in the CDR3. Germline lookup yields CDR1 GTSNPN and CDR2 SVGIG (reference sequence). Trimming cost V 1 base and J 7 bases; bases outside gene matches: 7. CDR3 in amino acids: CAWSGIGGGNEQFF. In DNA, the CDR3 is TGTGCCTGGAGTGGGATAGGGGGCGGGAATGAGCAGTTCTTC.

In nucleotides, the CDR3 is TGCGCCAGCAGCTACGGACTAGCGGGACCCAGCTCCTACGAGCAGTACTTC. This encodes CASSYGLAGPSSYEQYF. This chain links TRBV5-1 with TRBJ2-7, with TRBD2 matching over 12 bases. CDR1 is SGHRS, CDR2 YFSETQ, per germline. This CDR3 has 17 amino acids. J gave up 0 bases and V 3 bases, and 7 bases lay outside the gene matches.

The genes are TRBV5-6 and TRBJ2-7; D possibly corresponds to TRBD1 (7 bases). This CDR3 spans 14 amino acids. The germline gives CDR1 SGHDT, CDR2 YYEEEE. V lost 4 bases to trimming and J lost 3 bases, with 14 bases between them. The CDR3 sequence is CASSPTGRNYEQYF. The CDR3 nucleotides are TGTGCCAGCAGCCCGACAGGGAGGAACTACGAGCAGTACTTC.

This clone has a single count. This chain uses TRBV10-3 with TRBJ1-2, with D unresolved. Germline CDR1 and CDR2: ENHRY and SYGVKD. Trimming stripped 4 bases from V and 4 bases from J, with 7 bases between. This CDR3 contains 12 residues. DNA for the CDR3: TGTGCCATCAGTGTGCAGATCTATGGCTACACCTTC. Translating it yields CAISVQIYGYTF.

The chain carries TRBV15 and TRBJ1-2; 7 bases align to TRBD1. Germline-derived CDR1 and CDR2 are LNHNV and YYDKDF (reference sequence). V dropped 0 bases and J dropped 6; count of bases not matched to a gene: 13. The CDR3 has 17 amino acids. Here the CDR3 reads CATSRDSLPAGGNGYTF. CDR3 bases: TGTGCCACCAGCAGAGATAGCCTGCCGGCAGGGGGGAATGGCTACACCTTC.

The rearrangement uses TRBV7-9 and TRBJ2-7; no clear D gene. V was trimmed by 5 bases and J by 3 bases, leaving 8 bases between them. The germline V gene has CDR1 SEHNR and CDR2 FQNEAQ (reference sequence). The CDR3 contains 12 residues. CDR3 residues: CASSVLHYEQYF. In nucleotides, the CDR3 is TGTGCCAGCAGCGTACTCCACTACGAGCAGTACTTC.

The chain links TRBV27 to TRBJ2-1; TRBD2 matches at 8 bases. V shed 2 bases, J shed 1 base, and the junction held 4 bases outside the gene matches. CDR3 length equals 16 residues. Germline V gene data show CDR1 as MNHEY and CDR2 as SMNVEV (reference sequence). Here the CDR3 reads CASSLLAGQSYNEQFF. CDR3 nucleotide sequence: TGTGCCAGCAGTTTACTAGCGGGTCAATCCTACAATGAGCAGTTCTTC.

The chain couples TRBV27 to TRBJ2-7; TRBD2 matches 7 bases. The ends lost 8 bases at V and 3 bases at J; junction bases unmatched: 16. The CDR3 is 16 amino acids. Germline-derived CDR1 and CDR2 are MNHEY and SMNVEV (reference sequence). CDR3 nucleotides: TGTGCCAGCCGAGTGTCGGCTAGCGCGGGAGTCTACGAGCAGTACTTC. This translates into CASRVSASAGVYEQYF.

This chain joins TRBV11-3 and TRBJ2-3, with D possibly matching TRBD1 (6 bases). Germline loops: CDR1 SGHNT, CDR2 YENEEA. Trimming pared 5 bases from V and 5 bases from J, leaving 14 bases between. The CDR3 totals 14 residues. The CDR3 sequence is CASSMGQGQDTQYF. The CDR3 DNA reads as TGTGCCAGCAGCATGGGGCAGGGACAAGATACGCAGTATTTT.

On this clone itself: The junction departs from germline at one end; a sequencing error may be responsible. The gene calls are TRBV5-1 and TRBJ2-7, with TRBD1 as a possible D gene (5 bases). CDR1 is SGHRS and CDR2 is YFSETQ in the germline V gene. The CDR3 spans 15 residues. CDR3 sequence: CASTLSPGSGYEQYF. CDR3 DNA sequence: TGCGCCAGCACCTTGTCGCCTGGGTCAGGGTACGAGCAGTACTTC.

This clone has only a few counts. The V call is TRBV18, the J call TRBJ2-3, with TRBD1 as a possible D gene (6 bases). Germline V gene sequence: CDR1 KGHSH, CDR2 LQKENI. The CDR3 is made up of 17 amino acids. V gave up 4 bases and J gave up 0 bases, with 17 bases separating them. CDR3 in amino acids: CASSLLRGGISTDTQYF. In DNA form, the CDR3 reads TGTGCCAGCTCACTTCTCAGGGGCGGAATTAGCACAGATACGCAGTATTTT.

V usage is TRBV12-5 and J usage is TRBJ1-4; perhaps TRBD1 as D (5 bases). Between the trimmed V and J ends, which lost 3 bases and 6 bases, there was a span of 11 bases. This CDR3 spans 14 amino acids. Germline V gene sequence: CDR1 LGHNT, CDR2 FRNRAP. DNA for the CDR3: TGTGCTAGTGGTTTTGACAGACCCTATGAAAAACTGTTTTTT. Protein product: CASGFDRPYEKLFF.

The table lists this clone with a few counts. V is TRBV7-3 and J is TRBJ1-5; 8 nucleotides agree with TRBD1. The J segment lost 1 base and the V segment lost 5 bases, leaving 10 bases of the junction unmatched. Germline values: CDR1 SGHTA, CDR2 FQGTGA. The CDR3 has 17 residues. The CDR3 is CASSPSWTGKSNQPQHF. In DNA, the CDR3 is TGTGCCAGCAGCCCCTCTTGGACAGGGAAGAGCAATCAGCCCCAGCATTTT.

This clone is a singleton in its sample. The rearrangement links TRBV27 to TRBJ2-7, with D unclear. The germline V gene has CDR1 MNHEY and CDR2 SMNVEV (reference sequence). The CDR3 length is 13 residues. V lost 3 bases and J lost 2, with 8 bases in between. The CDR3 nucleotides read TGTGCCAGCAGTTTTGGCAGAACCTACGAGCAGTACTTC. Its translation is CASSFGRTYEQYF.

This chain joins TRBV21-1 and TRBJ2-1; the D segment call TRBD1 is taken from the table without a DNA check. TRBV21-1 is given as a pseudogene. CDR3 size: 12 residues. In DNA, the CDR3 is TGTGCCAGCAGTCGACAGTACAATGAGCAGTTCTTC. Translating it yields CASSRQYNEQFF.

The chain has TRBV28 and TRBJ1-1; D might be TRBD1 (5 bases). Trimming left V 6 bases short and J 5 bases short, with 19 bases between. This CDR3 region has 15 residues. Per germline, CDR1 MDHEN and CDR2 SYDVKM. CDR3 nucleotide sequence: TGTGCCAGCAGCAACCGACAGAACCTTAAGACTGAAGCTTTCTTT. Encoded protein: CASSNRQNLKTEAFF.

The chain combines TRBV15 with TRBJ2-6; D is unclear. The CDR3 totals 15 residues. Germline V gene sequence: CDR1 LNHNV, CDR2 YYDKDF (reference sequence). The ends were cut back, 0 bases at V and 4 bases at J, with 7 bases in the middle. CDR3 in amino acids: CATSREAAGANVLTF. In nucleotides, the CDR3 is TGTGCCACCAGCAGAGAGGCGGCGGGGGCCAACGTCCTGACTTTC.

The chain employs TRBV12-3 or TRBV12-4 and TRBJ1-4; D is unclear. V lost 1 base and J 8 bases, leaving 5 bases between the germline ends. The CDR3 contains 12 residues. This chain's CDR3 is CASSLVGEKLFF. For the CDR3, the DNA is TGTGCCAGCAGTTTAGTCGGGGAAAAACTGTTTTTT.